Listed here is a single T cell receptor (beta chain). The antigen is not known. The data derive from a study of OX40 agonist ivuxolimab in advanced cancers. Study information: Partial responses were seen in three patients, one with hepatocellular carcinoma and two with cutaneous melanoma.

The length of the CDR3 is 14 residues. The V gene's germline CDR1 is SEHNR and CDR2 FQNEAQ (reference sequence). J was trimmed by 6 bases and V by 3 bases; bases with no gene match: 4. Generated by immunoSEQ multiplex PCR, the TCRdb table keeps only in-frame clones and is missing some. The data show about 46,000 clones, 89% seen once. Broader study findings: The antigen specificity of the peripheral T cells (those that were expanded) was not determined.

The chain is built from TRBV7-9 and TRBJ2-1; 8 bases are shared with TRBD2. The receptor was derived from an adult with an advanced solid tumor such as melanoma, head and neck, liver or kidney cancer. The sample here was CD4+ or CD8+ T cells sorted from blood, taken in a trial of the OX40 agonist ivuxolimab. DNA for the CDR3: TGTGCCAGCAGCTTCGGGCTAGCGGGCAATGAGCAGTTCTTC. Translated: CASSFGLAGNEQFF.